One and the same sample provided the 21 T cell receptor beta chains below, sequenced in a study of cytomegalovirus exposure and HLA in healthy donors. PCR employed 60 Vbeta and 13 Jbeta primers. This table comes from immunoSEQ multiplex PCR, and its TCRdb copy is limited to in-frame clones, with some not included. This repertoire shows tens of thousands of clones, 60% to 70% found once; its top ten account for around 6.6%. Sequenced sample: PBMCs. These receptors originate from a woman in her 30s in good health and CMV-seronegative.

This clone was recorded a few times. The CDR3 DNA reads as TGCGCCAGTTTAAGGGGTCCCTTGAACACTGAAGCTTTCTTT. It yields the protein CASLRGPLNTEAFF. The chain combines TRBV10-1 with TRBJ1-1; maybe TRBD1 (5 bases). The CDR3 totals 14 residues. CDR1 WNHNN and CDR2 SYGVQD come from the germline V gene (reference sequence). V lost 9 bases and J 0 bases, leaving 14 bases between the germline ends.

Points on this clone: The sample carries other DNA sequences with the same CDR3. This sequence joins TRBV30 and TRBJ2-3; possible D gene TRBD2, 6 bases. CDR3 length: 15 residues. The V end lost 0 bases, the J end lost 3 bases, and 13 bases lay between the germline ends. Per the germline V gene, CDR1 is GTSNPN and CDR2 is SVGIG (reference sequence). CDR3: CAWSVLARSTDTQYF. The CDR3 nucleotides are TGTGCCTGGAGTGTCCTAGCGCGTTCTACAGATACGCAGTATTTT.

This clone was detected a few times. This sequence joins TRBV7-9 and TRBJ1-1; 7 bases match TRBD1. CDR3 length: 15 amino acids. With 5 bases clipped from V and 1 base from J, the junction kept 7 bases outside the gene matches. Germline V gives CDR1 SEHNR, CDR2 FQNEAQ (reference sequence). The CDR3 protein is CASSISTGANTEAFF. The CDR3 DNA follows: TGTGCCAGCAGCATCTCTACAGGGGCGAACACTGAAGCTTTCTTT.

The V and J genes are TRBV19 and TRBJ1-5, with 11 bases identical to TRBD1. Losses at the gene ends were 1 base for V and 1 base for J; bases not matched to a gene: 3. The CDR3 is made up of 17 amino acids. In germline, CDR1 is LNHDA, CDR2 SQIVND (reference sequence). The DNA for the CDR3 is TGTGCCAGTAGTATAGGGACAGGGGGCGCGAGCAATCAGCCCCAGCATTTT. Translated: CASSIGTGGASNQPQHF.

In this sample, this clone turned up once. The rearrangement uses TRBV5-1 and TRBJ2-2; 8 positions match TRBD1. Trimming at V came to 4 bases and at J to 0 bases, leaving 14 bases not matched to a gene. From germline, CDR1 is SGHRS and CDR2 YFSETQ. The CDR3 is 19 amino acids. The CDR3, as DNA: TGCGCCAGCAGCCCAAAATTGACAGGGGTCCCCTCGAACACCGGGGAGCTGTTTTTT. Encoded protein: CASSPKLTGVPSNTGELFF.

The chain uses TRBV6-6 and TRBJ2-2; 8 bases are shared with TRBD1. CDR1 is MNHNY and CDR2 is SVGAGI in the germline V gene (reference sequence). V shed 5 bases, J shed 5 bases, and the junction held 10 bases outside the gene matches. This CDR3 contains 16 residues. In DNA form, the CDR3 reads TGTGCCAGCAGTAACAACCAGGGGGCAGGGACCGGGGAGCTGTTTTTT. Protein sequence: CASSNNQGAGTGELFF.

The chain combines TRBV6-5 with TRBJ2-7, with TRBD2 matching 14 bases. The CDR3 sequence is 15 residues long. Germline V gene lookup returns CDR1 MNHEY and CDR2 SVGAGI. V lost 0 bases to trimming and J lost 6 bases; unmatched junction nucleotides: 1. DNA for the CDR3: TGTGCCAGCAGTTACTCGACTAGCGGGAGGGGCGAGCAGTACTTC. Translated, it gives CASSYSTSGRGEQYF.

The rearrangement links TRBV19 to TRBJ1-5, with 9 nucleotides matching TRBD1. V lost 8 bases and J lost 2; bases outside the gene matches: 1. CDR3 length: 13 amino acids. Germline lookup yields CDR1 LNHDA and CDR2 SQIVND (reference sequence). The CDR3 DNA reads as TGTGCCAGTGGGGACAGGGGCAATCAGCCCCAGCATTTT. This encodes CASGDRGNQPQHF.

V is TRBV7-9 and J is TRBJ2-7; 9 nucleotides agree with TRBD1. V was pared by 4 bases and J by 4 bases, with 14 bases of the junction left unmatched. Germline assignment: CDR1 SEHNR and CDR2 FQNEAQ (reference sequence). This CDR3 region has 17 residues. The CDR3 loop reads CASSSTEQGALRYEQYF. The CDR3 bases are TGTGCCAGCAGCTCGACTGAACAGGGGGCGCTTAGGTACGAGCAGTACTTC.

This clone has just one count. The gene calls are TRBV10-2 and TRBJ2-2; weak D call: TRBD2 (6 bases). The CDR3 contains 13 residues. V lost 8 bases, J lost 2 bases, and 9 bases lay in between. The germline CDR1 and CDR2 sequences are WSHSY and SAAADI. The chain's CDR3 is CASRGGNTGELFF. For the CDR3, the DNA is TGCGCCAGCCGGGGAGGAAACACCGGGGAGCTGTTTTTT.

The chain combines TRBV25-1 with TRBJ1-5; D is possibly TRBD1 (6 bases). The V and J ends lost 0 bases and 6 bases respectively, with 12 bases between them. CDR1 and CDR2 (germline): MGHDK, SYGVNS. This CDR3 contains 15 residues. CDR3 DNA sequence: TGTGCCAGCAGTGAATATGGGGGCGCAGGTCAGCCCCAGCATTTT. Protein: CASSEYGGAGQPQHF.

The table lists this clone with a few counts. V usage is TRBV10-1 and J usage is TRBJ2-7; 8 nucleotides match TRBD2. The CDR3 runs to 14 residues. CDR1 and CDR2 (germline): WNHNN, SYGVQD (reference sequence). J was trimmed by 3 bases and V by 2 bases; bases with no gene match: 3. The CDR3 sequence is CASSELTSGYEQYF. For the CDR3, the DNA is TGCGCCAGCAGTGAGCTCACTAGCGGCTACGAGCAGTACTTC.

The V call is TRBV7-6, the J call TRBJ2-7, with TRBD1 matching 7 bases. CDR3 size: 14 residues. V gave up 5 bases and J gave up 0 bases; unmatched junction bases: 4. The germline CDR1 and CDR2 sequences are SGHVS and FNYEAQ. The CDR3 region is CASSTGQVSYEQYF. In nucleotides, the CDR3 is TGTGCCAGCAGCACCGGACAGGTCTCCTACGAGCAGTACTTC.

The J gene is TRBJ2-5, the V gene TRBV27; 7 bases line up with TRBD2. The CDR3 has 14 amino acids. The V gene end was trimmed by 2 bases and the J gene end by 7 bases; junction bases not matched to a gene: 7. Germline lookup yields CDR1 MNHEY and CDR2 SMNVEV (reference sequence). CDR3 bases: TGTGCCAGCAGTTTAGGAGCGGGCGGGGGGACCCAGTACTTC. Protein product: CASSLGAGGGTQYF.

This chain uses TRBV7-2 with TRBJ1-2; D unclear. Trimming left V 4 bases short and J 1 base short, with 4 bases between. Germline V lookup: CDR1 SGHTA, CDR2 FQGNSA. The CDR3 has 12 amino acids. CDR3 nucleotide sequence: TGTGCCAGCAGCTACAGTAACTATGGCTACACCTTC. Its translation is CASSYSNYGYTF.

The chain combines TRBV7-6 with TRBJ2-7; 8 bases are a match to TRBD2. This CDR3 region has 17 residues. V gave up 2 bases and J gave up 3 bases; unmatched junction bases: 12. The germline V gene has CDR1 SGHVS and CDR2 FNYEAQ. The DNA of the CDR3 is TGTGCCAGCAGCTTAAAGGGACTAGTGCCTTATAACTACGAGCAGTACTTC. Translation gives CASSLKGLVPYNYEQYF. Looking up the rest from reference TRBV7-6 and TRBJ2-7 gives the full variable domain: GAGVSQSPRYKVTKRGQDVALRCDPISGHVSLYWYRQALGQGPEFLTYFNYEAQQDKSGLPNDRFSAERPEGSISTLTIQRTEQRDSAMYRCASSLKGLVPYNYEQYFGPGTRLTVT.

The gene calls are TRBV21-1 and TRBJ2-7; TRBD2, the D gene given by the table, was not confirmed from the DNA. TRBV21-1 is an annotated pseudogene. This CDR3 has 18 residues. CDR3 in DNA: TGTGCCAGCAGCAGGTATCCTTCTCCCGGGACTAGCGGCTACGAGCAGTACTTC. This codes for CASSRYPSPGTSGYEQYF.

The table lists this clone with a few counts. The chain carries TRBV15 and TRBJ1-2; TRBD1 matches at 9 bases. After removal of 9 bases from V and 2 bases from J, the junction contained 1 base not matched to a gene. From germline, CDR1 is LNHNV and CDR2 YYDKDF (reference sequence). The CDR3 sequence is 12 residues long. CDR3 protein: CATGQGNYGYTF. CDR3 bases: TGTGCCACTGGACAGGGGAACTATGGCTACACCTTC.

The CDR3 coding sequence is TGTGCCATCAGTGAGTCGTGGCAGTACACCGGGGAGCTGTTTTTT. Its translation: CAISESWQYTGELFF. The V call is TRBV10-3, the J call TRBJ2-2, with unresolved D. V gave up 0 bases and J gave up 3 bases, with 8 bases separating them. CDR1 and CDR2 (germline): ENHRY, SYGVKD. The CDR3 is made up of 15 amino acids.

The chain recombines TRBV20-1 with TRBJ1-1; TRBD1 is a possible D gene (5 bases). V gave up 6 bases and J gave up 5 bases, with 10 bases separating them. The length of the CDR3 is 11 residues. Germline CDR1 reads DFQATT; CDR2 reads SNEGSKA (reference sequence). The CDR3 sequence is CSAQGETEAFF. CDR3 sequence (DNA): TGCAGTGCCCAAGGGGAAACTGAAGCTTTCTTT.

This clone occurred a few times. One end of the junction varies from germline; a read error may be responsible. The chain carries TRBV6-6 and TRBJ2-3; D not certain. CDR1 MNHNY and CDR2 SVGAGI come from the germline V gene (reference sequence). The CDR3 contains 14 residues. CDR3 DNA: TGTGCCACCAGTTTAACTACCGTCCCAGATACGCAGTATTTT. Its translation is CATSLTTVPDTQYF.